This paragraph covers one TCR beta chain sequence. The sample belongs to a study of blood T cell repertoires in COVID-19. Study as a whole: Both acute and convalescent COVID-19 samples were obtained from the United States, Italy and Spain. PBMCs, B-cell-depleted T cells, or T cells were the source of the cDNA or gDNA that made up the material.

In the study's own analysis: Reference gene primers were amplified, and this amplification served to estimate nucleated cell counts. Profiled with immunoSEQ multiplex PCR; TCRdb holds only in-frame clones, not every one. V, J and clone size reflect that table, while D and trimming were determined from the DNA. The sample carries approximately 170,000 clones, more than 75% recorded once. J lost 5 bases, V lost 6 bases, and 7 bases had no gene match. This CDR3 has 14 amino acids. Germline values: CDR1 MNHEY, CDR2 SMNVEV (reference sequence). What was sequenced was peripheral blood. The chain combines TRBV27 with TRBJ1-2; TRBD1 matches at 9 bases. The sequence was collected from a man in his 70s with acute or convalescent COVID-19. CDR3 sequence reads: CASSDRGTGYGYTF. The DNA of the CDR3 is TGTGCCAGCAGCGACAGGGGGACAGGATATGGCTACACCTTC.